The TCR beta chain described here comes from a study of cytomegalovirus exposure and HLA in healthy donors. Study-wide results and caveats: The sole available immune exposure information was CMV serostatus. Previously analyzed data showed that most TCR beta V segments were productive at a frequency of about 87% or about 30%. Later analysis identified a missense DCLRE1C variant that was linked to TCR beta V- and J-gene trimming. Indistinguishable V segments such as TRBV6-2 and TRBV6-3 were excluded.

Concerning this clone itself: Its matching antigen is unknown.

The PCR employed 60 Vbeta primers together with 13 Jbeta primers. Sequenced by immunoSEQ multiplex PCR; TCRdb stores in-frame clones only, minus some. The table shows 150,000 to 200,000 clones, with nearly 70% occurring only once. CDR3 length: 15 amino acids. In germline, CDR1 is SGHNT, CDR2 YYREEE (reference sequence). V was shortened by 2 bases and J by 5 bases, with 14 bases between the two germline ends. The chain joins TRBV5-4 to TRBJ1-5, with D perhaps TRBD1 (5 bases). The receptor was isolated from a man aged 25-40 years in good health and CMV-seropositive. The sequencing sample was made of PBMCs. CDR3 nucleotides: TGTGCCAGCAGCTTCGGCGGCAGGGTTGATCAGCCCCAGCATTTT. Residues: CASSFGGRVDQPQHF.